These T cell receptor beta chains were read from a single sample in a study of blood T cell repertoires in COVID-19. Using immunoSEQ multiplex PCR, the repertoire was profiled, and TCRdb retains in-frame clones only, with some absent. This sample has more than 200,000 clones, with about 87% found just once. Sequences were obtained from PBMCs or T cells enriched from blood (not recorded which). These TCRs come from a woman in her forties or fifties who had recovered from COVID-19. Each CDR3 is given with its conserved first and last residue. The D gene is left open where the match is weak.

>NA|TRBJ2-6|TRBV28
TGTGCCAGCACCTTAGGAGGGCCCGGGGCCAACGTCCTGACTTTC
CASTLGGPGANVLTF
>TRBD1|TRBJ1-2|TRBV27
TGTGCCAGCAGTTTATCAAGGACAGGCTATGGCTACACCTTC
CASSLSRTGYGYTF
>TRBD1|TRBJ2-4|TRBV19
TGTGCCAGTAGTCCCGGGACAGGGACCAAAAACATTCAGTACTTC
CASSPGTGTKNIQYF
>NA|TRBJ1-1|TRBV19
TGTGCCAGTAGTGAGGGGGGGAAAGTCACTGAAGCTTTCTTT
CASSEGGKVTEAFF
>NA|TRBJ1-6|TRBV9
TGTGCCAGCAGCGTAGGACGGGGAGATTCACCCCTCCACTTT
CASSVGRGDSPLHF
>TRBD1|TRBJ1-2|TRBV27
TGTGCCAGCAGTCCTGGGACAGGGGCATACTATGGCTACACCTTC
CASSPGTGAYYGYTF
>NA|TRBJ1-3|TRBV6-2/TRBV6-3
TGTGCCAGCAGCCGGACACCTTCCTCTGGAAACACCATATATTTT
CASSRTPSSGNTIYF
>TRBD2|TRBJ2-3|TRBV7-9
TGTGCCAGCTCCCCGACCACTAGCGGGTCAGATACGCAGTATTTT
CASSPTTSGSDTQYF
>NA|TRBJ2-7|TRBV19
TGTGCCAGTAGTACCGCCGACACCGCCTACGAGCAGTACTTC
CASSTADTAYEQYF
>TRBD2|TRBJ2-7|TRBV29-1
TGCAGCGTCCTAGAAGCGGGAGGGCCGCGCGAGCAGTACTTC
CSVLEAGGPREQYF
>NA|TRBJ2-1|TRBV19
TGTGCCAGTAACGGCGGGACTTACTACAATGAGCAGTTCTTC
CASNGGTYYNEQFF
>TRBD2|TRBJ2-1|TRBV5-4
TGTGCCAGCAGTAGGATCACTAGCGGGACTTACAATGAGCAGTTCTTC
CASSRITSGTYNEQFF
>NA|TRBJ1-6|TRBV13
TGTGCCAGCAGCCCTGCACAGTATAATTCACCCCTCCACTTT
CASSPAQYNSPLHF